This T cell receptor (beta chain) was identified during a study of T cell responses to AZD1222 COVID-19 vaccine. General study results and limits: Mapped onto spike, vaccine-associated CD4 TCRs spanned it and were dominant at 160-218 and 743-854.

Repertoires were generated with immunoSEQ multiplex PCR, while TCRdb's copy carries only in-frame clones and drops some. Of about 100,000 clones in the sample, about 86% were seen once. This clone appeared once. What it binds is not known. V shed 4 bases, J shed 3 bases, and the junction held 7 bases outside the gene matches. The germline gives CDR1 SGHKS, CDR2 YYEKEE (reference sequence). CDR3 length: 15 amino acids. The TCR was taken from an adult in good health. The sample in question was peripheral blood, obtained on day 0 of AZD1222 vaccination. The V and J genes are TRBV5-5 and TRBJ2-1; 7 nucleotides match TRBD1. The CDR3 bases are TGTGCCAGCAGCCTCTACCGGGACAGCTACAATGAGCAGTTCTTC. Translation: CASSLYRDSYNEQFF. Filled out from reference TRBV5-5 and TRBJ2-1, the complete variable domain reads DAGVTQSPTHLIKTRGQQVTLRCSPISGHKSVSWYQQVLGQGPQFIFQYYEKEERGRGNFPDRFSARQFPNYSSELNVNALLLGDSALYLCASSLYRDSYNEQFFGPGTRLTVL.